This T cell receptor (beta chain) was captured by sequencing in a study of T cells in Graves' hyperthyroidism and ophthalmopathy. For the study at large: Prior to any treatment, at the point of initial diagnosis, peripheral blood was collected. Findings of the study overall: Most clonotypes that expanded in the thyroid above 0.001 also showed up in blood. For ophthalmopathy, model prediction preceded onset by a median roughly 6.2 months.

TCR beta CDR3 regions were amplified from RNA transcripts. The HTBI primer set served for first-round RT-PCR of the TCR CDR3. TCRdb independently ran MiXCR on the multiplex PCR reads; one entry per CDR3 protein. The sample has 640,000 or so distinct CDR3 sequences, approximately 14% seen once. Ten or more counts support this clonotype. The antigen is undetermined. Among ophthalmopathy patients, the Clinical Activity Score reached at least 3, the NOSPECS grade reached at least 4, and duration remained under 3 months. This CDR3 has 15 residues. CDR1 is DFQATT, CDR2 SNEGSKA, per germline (reference sequence). J was trimmed by 3 bases and V by 0 bases; bases with no gene match: 8.

The sequence came from a young woman with Graves' ophthalmopathy. The specimen was blood. The V and J genes are TRBV20-1 and TRBJ2-7; 7 bases are a match to TRBD1. CDR3 protein: CSARDRDRVVYEQYF. As DNA, the CDR3 is TGCAGTGCTAGAGATAGAGACAGGGTGGTCTACGAGCAGTACTTC.